What follows are 30 T cell receptor beta chains derived from one specimen sequenced in a study of T cells after yellow fever vaccination. TCRdb itself ran the 5' RACE reads through MiXCR, one entry per CDR3 protein. The table lists about 630,000 distinct CDR3 sequences, 12% of them singletons. The sample was PBMCs, taken on the day of the yellow fever booster vaccination. The source is a man aged 25 to 40 who received the YFV17D yellow fever vaccine.

The table lists this clonotype with a few counts. The CDR3 nucleotides read TGTGCCAGCGGTCTACAGGGAAACTATGGCTACACCTTC. It translates to CASGLQGNYGYTF. V gene TRBV12-3 or TRBV12-4 combines with J gene TRBJ1-2; D possibly corresponds to TRBD1 (6 bases). This CDR3 spans 13 amino acids. V was clipped by 8 bases and J by 2 bases, with 12 bases between them.

This clonotype has only a few counts. The chain couples TRBV21-1 to TRBJ2-1; TRBD1 was called by the table and not checked on the DNA. TRBV21-1 has pseudogene status. The length of the CDR3 is 16 residues. CDR3: CASSMRDTLSYNEQFF. CDR3 DNA sequence: TGTGCCAGCAGCATGCGGGACACCCTCTCCTACAATGAGCAGTTCTTC.

This clonotype was observed many times. The DNA for the CDR3 is TGTGCCAGCATTAACAGGCCCGGCTCTGGAAACACCATATATTTT. It codes for CASINRPGSGNTIYF. The rearrangement joins TRBV2 to TRBJ1-3; perhaps TRBD1 as D (5 bases). Trimming shortened V by 7 bases and J by 0 bases, and 13 bases separated the two germline ends. CDR1 is SNHLY, CDR2 FYNNEI, per germline. The CDR3 contains 15 residues.

The chain is built from TRBV6-5 and TRBJ2-5, with TRBD1 matching over 12 bases. Germline V CDR1 and CDR2: MNHEY, SVGAGI. V gave up 0 bases and J gave up 5 bases; unmatched junction bases: 10. CDR3 length equals 18 residues. The CDR3 reads CASSYSMGTGGFTETQYF. CDR3 coding DNA: TGTGCCAGCAGTTACTCGATGGGGACAGGGGGCTTCACGGAGACCCAGTACTTC.

J is TRBJ2-2 and V is TRBV5-1; D remains unclear. Trimming stripped 0 bases from V and 6 bases from J, with 6 bases between. Germline CDR1 SGHRS, CDR2 YFSETQ. The CDR3 length is 13 residues. Here the CDR3 DNA reads TGCGCCAGCAGCTTGGAACCCTCCGGGGAGCTGTTTTTT. It specifies CASSLEPSGELFF. Drawing the rest from reference TRBV5-1 and TRBJ2-2, the complete variable domain is KAGVTQTPRYLIKTRGQQVTLSCSPISGHRSVSWYQQTPGQGLQFLFEYFSETQRNKGNFPGRFSGRQFSNSRSEMNVSTLELGDSALYLCASSLEPSGELFFGEGSRLTVL.

This clonotype showed up just a few times. This chain joins TRBV10-2 and TRBJ2-7; 8 bases map to TRBD2. Germline CDR1 is WSHSY and CDR2 is SAAADI. Trimming took 6 bases from V and 6 from J; bases not matched to a gene: 13. The CDR3 length is 15 residues. The CDR3 bases are TGCGCCAGCAGGGAAATAGGCAGGGCGGGGGGCGAGCAGTACTTC. Translated: CASREIGRAGGEQYF.

There are a few counts of this clonotype. The gene calls are TRBV6-5 and TRBJ2-1, with 9 bases aligning to TRBD2. Germline V gene sequence: CDR1 MNHEY, CDR2 SVGAGI. Trimming cost V 2 bases and J 9 bases; bases outside gene matches: 5. The CDR3 totals 14 residues. CDR3 region: CASSYEREDGEQFF. The CDR3 bases are TGTGCCAGCAGTTACGAGCGGGAGGACGGTGAGCAGTTCTTC.

The genes are TRBV20-1 and TRBJ2-3; 7 nucleotides match TRBD2. V gave up 3 bases and J gave up 4 bases; unmatched junction bases: 13. There are 16 residues in the CDR3. Germline V lookup: CDR1 DFQATT, CDR2 SNEGSKA (reference sequence). The CDR3 nucleotides are TGCAGTGCTAGTGGGCTAGCGGCATCCCAGGCAGATACGCAGTATTTT. Protein: CSASGLAASQADTQYF.

This clonotype was recorded a few times. The CDR3 loop reads CSARTTSGATYNEQFF. Written as DNA, the CDR3 is TGCAGTGCTAGGACCACTAGCGGGGCTACTTACAATGAGCAGTTCTTC. The V and J genes are TRBV20-1 and TRBJ2-1; 10 nucleotides align to TRBD2. CDR3 length: 16 amino acids. The germline V gene encodes CDR1 DFQATT and CDR2 SNEGSKA (reference sequence). Trimming took 3 bases from V and 4 from J; bases not matched to a gene: 9.

The gene calls are TRBV12-3 or TRBV12-4 and TRBJ1-6; unclear D gene. V was cut by 6 bases and J by 0 bases, with 9 bases left in between. CDR3 size: 15 residues. In DNA, the CDR3 is TGTGCCAGCAGCCCCATAGGCTCCTATAATTCACCCCTCCACTTT. Amino acid sequence: CASSPIGSYNSPLHF.

This clonotype was found a few times. The V call is TRBV6-5, the J call TRBJ2-7; D not resolved. The germline V and J ends were trimmed by 2 bases and 0 bases, with 14 bases remaining between them. CDR3 length: 16 amino acids. CDR1 is MNHEY and CDR2 is SVGAGI in the germline V gene. For the CDR3, the DNA is TGTGCCAGCAGTTACATAGTGGGTACAAACTCCTACGAGCAGTACTTC. This gives the protein CASSYIVGTNSYEQYF.

Note on this clonotype: A single base separates this from a much larger clone, so it may be a read error. This rearrangement joins TRBV20-1 to TRBJ2-7, with D possibly being TRBD1 (5 bases). The CDR3 extends over 12 amino acids. The V and J ends lost 4 bases and 2 bases respectively, with 9 bases between them. Germline-derived CDR1 and CDR2 are DFQATT and SNEGSKA (reference sequence). The CDR3 DNA reads TGCAGTGCTAAACAGGTGCCCTACGAGCAGTACTTC. Protein product: CSAKQVPYEQYF.

The genes are TRBV20-1 and TRBJ2-7; TRBD1 or TRBD2 may be the D gene (6 bases each). Germline V gene lookup returns CDR1 DFQATT and CDR2 SNEGSKA (reference sequence). Between the trimmed V and J ends, which lost 6 bases and 2 bases, there was a span of 14 bases. There are 13 residues in the CDR3. The CDR3 DNA reads TGCAGTGCCAAGGGGGGCAAGACCTACGAGCAGTACTTC. Protein: CSAKGGKTYEQYF.

J is TRBJ2-3 and V is TRBV20-1; D call uncertain. Germline V gene data show CDR1 as DFQATT and CDR2 as SNEGSKA (reference sequence). The CDR3 totals 13 residues. Trimming shortened V by 5 bases and J by 1 base, and 10 bases separated the two germline ends. CDR3 residues: CSAPQPGTDTQYF. In DNA, the CDR3 is TGCAGTGCTCCCCAGCCAGGCACAGATACGCAGTATTTT.

This chain uses TRBV4-3 with TRBJ2-7, with 8 bases that match TRBD1. CDR1 LGHNA and CDR2 YSLEER come from the germline V gene. The CDR3 covers 14 residues. V lost 7 bases and J lost 5; bases outside the gene matches: 10. The CDR3 region is CASTADSDRDEQYF. The CDR3 coding sequence is TGCGCCAGCACCGCGGACTCGGACAGGGACGAGCAGTACTTC.

This clonotype was counted only a few times. The V and J genes are TRBV27 and TRBJ1-5; D remains unclear. The CDR3 loop spans 13 amino acids. Germline V gene lookup returns CDR1 MNHEY and CDR2 SMNVEV (reference sequence). Trimming took off 2 bases at V and 2 bases at J, with 4 bases between the two ends. The CDR3: CASSLLGNQPQHF. The CDR3 region has the DNA TGTGCCAGCAGTTTACTAGGCAATCAGCCCCAGCATTTT.

This clonotype was detected ten times or more. The chain has TRBV6-2 or TRBV6-3 and TRBJ2-7; maybe TRBD1 (6 bases). Trimming removed 6 bases from V and 4 bases from J, with 13 bases in between. Per germline, CDR1 MNHEY and CDR2 SVGEGT. The CDR3 is made up of 13 amino acids. CDR3 residues: CASSVRGGYEQYF. The CDR3 nucleotides read TGTGCCAGCAGCGTCAGGGGCGGGTACGAGCAGTACTTC.

The chain uses TRBV6-2 or TRBV6-3 and TRBJ1-5; D unresolved. This CDR3 comprises 13 residues. V was trimmed by 7 bases and J by 5 bases, leaving 12 bases between them. Germline V CDR1 and CDR2: MNHEY, SVGEGT. In nucleotides, the CDR3 is TGTGCCAGCACCCTCCGGAGGTATCAGCCCCAGCATTTT. Translating gives CASTLRRYQPQHF.

This clonotype has only a few counts. The V call is TRBV11-1, the J call TRBJ2-6; D uncertain. CDR1 is SGHAT, CDR2 FQDESV, per germline (reference sequence). This CDR3 has 18 residues. Trimming cost V 2 bases and J 0 bases, with 14 bases left between them. The CDR3 protein is CASSLIDGTYSGANVLTF. CDR3 coding DNA: TGTGCCAGCAGCTTAATAGACGGAACATACTCTGGGGCCAACGTCCTGACTTTC.

This clonotype occurred a few times. V is TRBV6-5 and J is TRBJ2-7; D gene unclear. Per germline, CDR1 MNHEY and CDR2 SVGAGI. The CDR3 covers 15 residues. Trimming took 5 bases from V and 6 from J, leaving 20 bases between them. The CDR3 is CASSTSPRVRTEQYF. The CDR3 DNA reads as TGTGCCAGCAGTACCTCGCCTAGGGTGAGGACCGAGCAGTACTTC.

This clonotype was seen a handful of times. The genes are TRBV4-2 and TRBJ2-7; 7 nucleotides match TRBD2. Germline trimming cut 3 bases from V and 0 bases from J; bases unmatched to any gene: 17. CDR3 length equals 19 residues. CDR1 is LGHNA and CDR2 is YNFKEQ in the germline V gene. The CDR3 DNA reads as TGTGCCAGCAGCCATGCCCTAGGGAGCGGGGCGGCCAGCTCCTACGAGCAGTACTTC. Its protein product is CASSHALGSGAASSYEQYF.

The genes are TRBV18 and TRBJ1-3; D is perhaps TRBD1 (5 bases). V lost 3 bases and J 0 bases, leaving 15 bases between the germline ends. The CDR3 spans 17 residues. Germline V gene data show CDR1 as KGHSH and CDR2 as LQKENI. The CDR3 sequence: CASSPPGVLRSGNTIYF. In DNA, the CDR3 is TGTGCCAGCTCACCCCCGGGGGTTCTACGCTCTGGAAACACCATATATTTT.

The genes are TRBV18 and TRBJ2-1; D might be TRBD2 (6 bases). The germline V gene encodes CDR1 KGHSH and CDR2 LQKENI. V was trimmed by 3 bases and J by 1 base, leaving 10 bases between them. There are 15 residues in the CDR3. CDR3 sequence (DNA): TGTGCCAGCTCACCGGAGGGATTTTCCTACAATGAGCAGTTCTTC. This sequence encodes CASSPEGFSYNEQFF.

The chain employs TRBV20-1 and TRBJ1-2; 11 bases map to TRBD1. V trimming: 6 bases; J trimming: 4 bases; junction bases outside the gene matches: 7. This CDR3 region has 14 residues. CDR1 is DFQATT, CDR2 SNEGSKA, per germline (reference sequence). The CDR3: CSATWTGGAYGYTF. CDR3 in DNA: TGCAGTGCCACATGGACAGGGGGCGCCTATGGCTACACCTTC.

The table lists this clonotype with many counts. V usage is TRBV19 and J usage is TRBJ2-2, with 7 bases fitting TRBD1. CDR3 length equals 15 residues. J gave up 0 bases and V 6 bases, and 4 bases lay outside the gene matches. Germline V CDR1 and CDR2: LNHDA, SQIVND (reference sequence). CDR3 region: CASRGDRANTGELFF. In nucleotides, the CDR3 is TGTGCCAGTAGGGGCGACAGGGCGAACACCGGGGAGCTGTTTTTT. Combining the CDR3 with reference TRBV19 and TRBJ2-2 gives the whole variable domain DGGITQSPKYLFRKEGQNVTLSCEQNLNHDAMYWYRQDPGQGLRLIYYSQIVNDFQKGDIAEGYSVSREKKESFPLTVTSAQKNPTAFYLCASRGDRANTGELFFGEGSRLTVL.

The table lists this clonotype with a few counts. The chain combines TRBV9 with TRBJ2-3; D might be TRBD2 (5 bases). Trimming shortened V by 5 bases and J by 5 bases, and 15 bases separated the two germline ends. CDR1 is SGDLS and CDR2 is YYNGEE in the germline V gene. The CDR3 is 14 amino acids. In nucleotides, the CDR3 is TGTGCCAGCAGTTGGGGAGATTCGGAAGATACGCAGTATTTT. This encodes CASSWGDSEDTQYF.

The chain is built from TRBV4-3 and TRBJ2-1, with 7 bases matching TRBD2. V lost 3 bases to trimming and J lost 6 bases; unmatched junction nucleotides: 5. This CDR3 has 14 residues. Germline-derived CDR1 and CDR2 are LGHNA and YSLEER. This CDR3 is CASSQATGGNEQFF. DNA for the CDR3: TGCGCCAGCAGCCAGGCAACGGGAGGCAATGAGCAGTTCTTC.

This clonotype was counted a few times. The chain is built from TRBV5-4 and TRBJ2-2, with 7 bases lining up with TRBD2. Germline V gene sequence: CDR1 SGHNT, CDR2 YYREEE (reference sequence). The CDR3 is 14 residues long. The V segment lost 7 bases and the J segment 2 bases; nucleotides outside the gene matches: 5. The CDR3 sequence: CASHRDYNTGELFF. For the CDR3, the DNA is TGTGCCAGCCACCGGGACTATAACACCGGGGAGCTGTTTTTT.

In its sample, this clonotype was seen a few times. The rearrangement uses TRBV4-3 and TRBJ2-1; TRBD2 agrees at 12 bases. The V gene end was trimmed by 5 bases and the J gene end by 5 bases; junction bases not matched to a gene: 10. The CDR3 spans 17 residues. In germline, CDR1 is LGHNA, CDR2 YSLEER. Here the CDR3 reads CASSWGIASGRDNEQFF. CDR3 nucleotides: TGCGCCAGCAGCTGGGGGATCGCTAGCGGGAGGGACAATGAGCAGTTCTTC.

This clonotype appeared a few times. The chain employs TRBV2 and TRBJ1-5; 7 nucleotides line up with TRBD1. After removal of 5 bases from V and 1 base from J, the junction contained 5 bases not matched to a gene. Germline V CDR1 and CDR2: SNHLY, FYNNEI. The CDR3 sequence is 15 residues long. The CDR3 here is CASSLTGLSNQPQHF. Here the CDR3 DNA reads TGTGCCAGCAGTCTGACAGGGCTGAGCAATCAGCCCCAGCATTTT.